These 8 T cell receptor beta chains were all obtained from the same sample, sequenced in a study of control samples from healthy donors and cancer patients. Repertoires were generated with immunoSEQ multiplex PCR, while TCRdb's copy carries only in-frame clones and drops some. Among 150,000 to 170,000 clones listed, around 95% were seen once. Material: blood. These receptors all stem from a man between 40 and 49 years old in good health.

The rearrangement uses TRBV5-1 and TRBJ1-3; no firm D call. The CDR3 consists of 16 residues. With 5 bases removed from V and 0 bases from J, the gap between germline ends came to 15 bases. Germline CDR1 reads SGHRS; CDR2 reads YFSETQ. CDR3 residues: CASSPEGSYSGNTIYF. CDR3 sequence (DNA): TGCGCCAGCAGTCCGGAAGGGTCATACTCTGGAAACACCATATATTTT.

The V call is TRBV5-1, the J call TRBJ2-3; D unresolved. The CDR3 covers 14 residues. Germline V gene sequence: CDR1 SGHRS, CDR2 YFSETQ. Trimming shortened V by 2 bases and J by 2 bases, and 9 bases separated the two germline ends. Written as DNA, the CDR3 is TGCGCCAGCAGCTTCAACAGCTACACAGATACGCAGTATTTT. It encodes CASSFNSYTDTQYF.

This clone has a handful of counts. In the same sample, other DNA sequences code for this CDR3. The CDR3 coding sequence is TGTGCCAGCAGTGAGTCAGGTGGCAATCAGCCCCAGCATTTT. This gives the protein CASSESGGNQPQHF. The chain recombines TRBV2 with TRBJ1-5; no firm D call. This CDR3 comprises 14 residues. CDR1 is SNHLY and CDR2 is FYNNEI in the germline V gene. V was clipped by 3 bases and J by 2 bases, with 8 bases between them.

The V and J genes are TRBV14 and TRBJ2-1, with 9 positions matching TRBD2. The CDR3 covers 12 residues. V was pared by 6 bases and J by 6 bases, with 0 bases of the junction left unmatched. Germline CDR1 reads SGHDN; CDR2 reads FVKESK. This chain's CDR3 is CASRREGNEQFF. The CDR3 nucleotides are TGTGCCAGCAGGCGGGAGGGCAATGAGCAGTTCTTC.

CDR3 residues: CASSPRTGNEQYF. DNA for the CDR3: TGTGCCAGCAGTCCACGGACAGGGAACGAGCAGTACTTC. The chain combines TRBV27 with TRBJ2-7; 8 nucleotides line up with TRBD1. V lost 5 bases, J lost 5 bases, and 5 bases stayed unmatched. The CDR3 sequence is 13 residues long. Germline loops: CDR1 MNHEY, CDR2 SMNVEV (reference sequence).

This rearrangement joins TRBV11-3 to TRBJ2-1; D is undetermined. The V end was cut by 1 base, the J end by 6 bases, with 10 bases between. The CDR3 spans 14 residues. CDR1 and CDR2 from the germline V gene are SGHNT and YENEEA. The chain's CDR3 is CASSLGTGINEQFF. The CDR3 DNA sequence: TGTGCCAGCAGCTTAGGAACGGGTATCAATGAGCAGTTCTTC. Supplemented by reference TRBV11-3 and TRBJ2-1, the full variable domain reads EAGVVQSPRYKIIEKKQPVAFWCNPISGHNTLYWYLQNLGQGPELLIRYENEEAVDDSQLPKDRFSAERLKGVDSTLKIQPAELGDSAVYLCASSLGTGINEQFFGPGTRLTVL.

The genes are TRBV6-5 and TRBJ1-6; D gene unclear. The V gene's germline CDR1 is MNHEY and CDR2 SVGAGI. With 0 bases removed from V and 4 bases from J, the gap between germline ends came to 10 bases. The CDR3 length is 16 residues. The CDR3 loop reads CASSYSHGRYNSPLHF. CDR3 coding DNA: TGTGCCAGCAGTTACTCACATGGACGGTATAATTCACCCCTCCACTTT.

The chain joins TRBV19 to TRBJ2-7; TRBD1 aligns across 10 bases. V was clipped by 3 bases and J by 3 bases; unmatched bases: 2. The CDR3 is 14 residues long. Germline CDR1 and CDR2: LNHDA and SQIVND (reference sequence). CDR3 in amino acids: CASSMGQGFYEQYF. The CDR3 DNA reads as TGTGCCAGTAGTATGGGACAGGGGTTCTACGAGCAGTACTTC.